The rows below give T cell receptor beta chains drawn from one sample of a study of blood T cells in healthy people across ages. TCRdb analysed the 5' RACE reads with MiXCR anew, one entry per CDR3 protein. This sample has nearly 800,000 distinct CDR3 sequences; about 56% occur once, and the top ten carry more than 25%. The sequenced material came from blood. The receptors derive from a man in his forties in good health. The CDR3 runs from the conserved cysteine through the conserved F or W.

TRBV20-1	TRBJ2-7	CSARDYDYEQYF
TRBV5-1	TRBJ2-3	CASSSDSDTQYF
TRBV3-1	TRBJ1-2	CASSQDPNVGYGYTF
TRBV29-1	TRBJ2-7	CSVEVQDTGYEQYF
TRBV11-3	TRBJ1-2	CASSLEGRGSDYGYTF
TRBV6-5	.	CASSSGTGREETQYF
TRBV20-1	TRBJ1-5	CSAPLLRWPQHF
TRBV24-1	TRBJ2-1	CATSGLWGDEQFF
TRBV6-6	TRBJ1-2	CASSYSIGTLRHGYTF
TRBV9	TRBJ2-2	CASSADPNTGELFF
TRBV9	TRBJ1-2	CASSQLGDGRGYTF
TRBV7-2	TRBJ2-5	CASSLEGNDETQYF
TRBV24-1	TRBJ2-3	CATSDPDPRYTDTQYF
TRBV10-3	TRBJ1-2	CASTRQGDGYTF
TRBV6-6	TRBJ2-5	CASLDSGAVQETQYF
TRBV20-1	TRBJ2-3	CSASRGSDTQYF